The TCR beta chain under discussion was sequenced for a study of T cell repertoires in cytomegalovirus infection. General study findings and limits: In two of eight donors, the top clonotype was HLA-C-restricted CMV-specific.

CDR3 length: 15 amino acids. CDR1 and CDR2 from the germline V gene are MNHEY and SVGEGT. Trimming at V came to 6 bases and at J to 1 base, leaving 9 bases not matched to a gene. Points on this clonotype: As yet, its antigen is unknown.

TCRdb independently ran MiXCR on the reads; one entry per CDR3 protein. The sample has fewer than 300,000 distinct CDR3 sequences; over 20% are singletons. This clonotype was sampled from a human donor in good health (CMV status not recorded). Some clones in this sample may be carry-over from other donors' samples. Sequenced input: PBMCs. This chain uses TRBV6-2 or TRBV6-3 with TRBJ2-7; 7 bases are a match to TRBD1. CDR3 amino acids: CASSRVEGASYEQYF. The CDR3 nucleotides read TGTGCCAGCAGCCGGGTTGAGGGGGCTTCCTACGAGCAGTACTTC.